A single sample gave rise to the 32 T cell receptor beta chains below, sequenced in a study of T cells in Graves' hyperthyroidism and ophthalmopathy. RNA transcripts provided the source from which TCR beta CDR3 regions were amplified. The TCR CDR3 was amplified in a first-round RT-PCR using the HTBI primer set. TCRdb called the multiplex PCR reads again in MiXCR, with one record for every CDR3 protein. Among a few hundred thousand distinct CDR3 sequences listed, approximately 22% were seen once. Sample: blood. These receptors originate from a woman aged 45-65 years with Graves' hyperthyroidism.

The V gene is TRBV10-3, the J gene TRBJ1-4; maybe TRBD1 (5 bases). CDR1 is ENHRY, CDR2 SYGVKD, per germline. Between the trimmed V and J ends, which lost 10 bases and 8 bases, there was a span of 11 bases. This CDR3 spans 11 amino acids. This CDR3 is CATGPGEKLFF. DNA of the CDR3: TGTGCCACGGGGCCAGGCGAAAAACTGTTTTTT.

This clonotype was observed many times. The J gene is TRBJ2-3, the V gene TRBV5-5, with a weak D call TRBD1 (6 bases). Germline V gene sequence: CDR1 SGHKS, CDR2 YYEKEE (reference sequence). The CDR3 consists of 14 residues. With 6 bases removed from V and 1 base from J, the gap between germline ends came to 12 bases. CDR3 bases: TGTGCCAGCACCAGGGGCCAGGGCACAGATACGCAGTATTTT. Encoded protein: CASTRGQGTDTQYF. The full variable domain, rest sourced from reference TRBV5-5 and TRBJ2-3, is DAGVTQSPTHLIKTRGQQVTLRCSPISGHKSVSWYQQVLGQGPQFIFQYYEKEERGRGNFPDRFSARQFPNYSSELNVNALLLGDSALYLCASTRGQGTDTQYFGPGTRLTVL.

The chain carries TRBV2 and TRBJ2-3; D ambiguous. CDR3 length: 14 residues. CDR1 SNHLY and CDR2 FYNNEI come from the germline V gene. Trimming pared 4 bases from V and 1 base from J, leaving 9 bases between. In nucleotides, the CDR3 is TGTGCCAGCAGTGTTTCGACTCGCACAGATACGCAGTATTTT. Protein sequence: CASSVSTRTDTQYF. The full variable domain, rest sourced from reference TRBV2 and TRBJ2-3, is EPEVTQTPSHQVTQMGQEVILRCVPISNHLYFYWYRQILGQKVEFLVSFYNNEISEKSEIFDDQFSVERPDGSNFTLKIRSTKLEDSAMYFCASSVSTRTDTQYFGPGTRLTVL.

This clonotype was seen repeatedly, ten times or more. The chain carries TRBV5-6 and TRBJ2-3; D is uncertain. Germline-derived CDR1 and CDR2 are SGHDT and YYEEEE. Trimming took off 6 bases at V and 4 bases at J, with 12 bases between the two ends. CDR3 size: 13 residues. The CDR3 DNA follows: TGTGCCAGCAATCTCTGGGTGGCAGATACGCAGTATTTT. Amino acid sequence: CASNLWVADTQYF.

This chain joins TRBV19 and TRBJ2-7; 7 positions match TRBD1. CDR1 is LNHDA and CDR2 is SQIVND in the germline V gene (reference sequence). J lost 2 bases, V lost 3 bases, and 7 bases had no gene match. The CDR3 runs to 15 residues. The CDR3 sequence: CASSMQGQGAYEQYF. For the CDR3, the DNA is TGTGCCAGTAGTATGCAGGGGCAGGGGGCCTACGAGCAGTACTTC.

A few counts support this clonotype. A read error is possible here, since a much larger clone lies one base away. Because the CDR3 is missing its conserved closing phenylalanine or tryptophan, this is likely a read error. This chain connects TRBV7-9 to TRBJ2-3; D possibly corresponds to TRBD2 (5 bases). In germline, CDR1 is SEHNR, CDR2 FQNEAQ (reference sequence). The CDR3 length is 16 residues. Deletions cut 2 bases from V and 0 bases from J, with 12 bases between. The CDR3 sequence: CASSLSLAQSTDTQYL. The CDR3 DNA reads TGTGCCAGCAGCTTAAGTCTAGCACAGAGCACAGATACGCAGTATCTT.

The rearrangement uses TRBV6-5 and TRBJ2-4; 8 bases align to TRBD2. CDR1 is MNHEY, CDR2 SVGAGI, per germline. Trimming removed 6 bases from V and 0 bases from J; junction bases left unmatched: 4. CDR3 length: 15 residues. The CDR3 DNA reads as TGTGCCAGCAGATTAGCGGGACTAGCCAAAAACATTCAGTACTTC. Its translation: CASRLAGLAKNIQYF.

This sequence joins TRBV6-1 and TRBJ1-4; D is perhaps TRBD1 (5 bases). V was pared by 6 bases and J by 0 bases, with 5 bases between. CDR1 is MNHNS and CDR2 is SASEGT in the germline V gene. The CDR3 length is 13 residues. The CDR3: CASRTATNEKLFF. The CDR3 DNA reads as TGTGCCAGCAGGACAGCAACTAATGAAAAACTGTTTTTT.

This clonotype was seen ten or more times. This chain uses TRBV7-8 with TRBJ1-5; the D gene is possibly TRBD1 (5 bases). Per the germline V gene, CDR1 is SGHVS and CDR2 is FQNEAQ. The CDR3 sequence is 15 residues long. V was shortened by 7 bases and J by 0 bases, with 13 bases between the two germline ends. The CDR3 bases are TGTGCCAGCAACTTTCAGGGTTATAGCAATCAGCCCCAGCATTTT. Translated: CASNFQGYSNQPQHF.

This clonotype was detected ten times or more. CDR3 region: CASSYGPGTGGTDTQYF. The CDR3 DNA is TGTGCCAGCAGTTACGGCCCCGGGACAGGGGGCACAGATACGCAGTATTTT. V is TRBV6-5 and J is TRBJ2-3; 10 positions agree with TRBD1. The CDR3 covers 17 residues. In germline, CDR1 is MNHEY, CDR2 SVGAGI. With V trimmed by 2 bases and J by 1 base, 6 bases remained unmatched.

This clonotype came up many times. The chain couples TRBV28 to TRBJ2-1; D call uncertain. Looked up from germline, CDR1 is MDHEN and CDR2 is SYDVKM. V lost 2 bases, J lost 3 bases, and 2 bases lay in between. The CDR3 runs to 12 residues. In DNA, the CDR3 is TGTGCCAGCAGTTTACGCTACAATGAGCAGTTCTTC. This codes for CASSLRYNEQFF.

This clonotype appeared many times. V usage is TRBV6-1 and J usage is TRBJ2-5; no definite D call. V was clipped by 10 bases and J by 4 bases, with 10 bases between them. Per germline, CDR1 MNHNS and CDR2 SASEGT. The CDR3 has 11 residues. CDR3 protein: CATQTRETQYF. The DNA of the CDR3 is TGTGCCACACAGACTCGAGAGACCCAGTACTTC.

Ten or more counts support this clonotype. The chain carries TRBV18 and TRBJ1-2, with 7 bases aligning to TRBD1. The trim removed 4 bases at V and 4 bases at J, leaving 6 bases unmatched. The germline CDR1 and CDR2 sequences are KGHSH and LQKENI. This CDR3 contains 14 residues. CDR3 region: CASSLQTGFYGYTF. The CDR3 DNA reads TGTGCCAGCTCACTCCAGACAGGGTTCTATGGCTACACCTTC.

This chain connects TRBV7-9 to TRBJ1-2; 7 bases fit TRBD1. V was clipped by 5 bases and J by 2 bases; unmatched bases: 5. CDR1 and CDR2 (germline): SEHNR, FQNEAQ (reference sequence). The CDR3 consists of 14 residues. The CDR3 DNA reads as TGTGCCAGCAGCCCGCGGGACAGAAACTATGGCTACACCTTC. This gives the protein CASSPRDRNYGYTF.

The chain uses TRBV12-3 or TRBV12-4 and TRBJ1-4, with D perhaps TRBD1 (6 bases). The CDR3 contains 12 residues. The V end was cut by 1 base, the J end by 10 bases, with 7 bases between. The CDR3 protein is CASSLGGGKLFF. The DNA of the CDR3 is TGTGCCAGCAGTTTAGGAGGGGGAAAACTGTTTTTT.

The rearrangement joins TRBV3-1 to TRBJ2-5; D is unresolved. V was pared by 0 bases and J by 2 bases, with 7 bases between. From germline, CDR1 is LGHDT and CDR2 YNNKEL (reference sequence). The CDR3 covers 14 residues. CDR3 in DNA: TGTGCCAGCAGCCAAGAGACTGCGCAAGAGACCCAGTACTTC. It yields the protein CASSQETAQETQYF.

V gene TRBV30 combines with J gene TRBJ2-6, with D tentatively TRBD1 or TRBD2 (5 bases each). The V gene's germline CDR1 is GTSNPN and CDR2 SVGIG (reference sequence). The CDR3 spans 14 residues. Trimming pared 1 base from V and 4 bases from J, leaving 8 bases between. Here the CDR3 DNA reads TGTGCCTGGAGTGAGGGGAGAGGGGCCAACGTCCTGACTTTC. This gives the protein CAWSEGRGANVLTF.

This clonotype has at least ten counts. This chain uses TRBV12-3 or TRBV12-4 with TRBJ2-7; 10 bases match TRBD2. Germline trimming cut 3 bases from V and 7 bases from J; bases unmatched to any gene: 6. This CDR3 contains 14 residues. In DNA form, the CDR3 reads TGTGCCAGCAGTTTCCTAGCGGGAGCTCGGGAGCAGTACTTC. Translating it yields CASSFLAGAREQYF.

Concerning this clonotype: This could be a read error, since a much larger clone is one nucleotide away. CDR3 sequence reads: CASSQAQRSSADTQYF. The CDR3 bases are TGTGCCAGCAGCCAAGCGCAGCGGTCTAGCGCAGATACGCAGTATTTT. This chain joins TRBV3-1 and TRBJ2-3; weak D call: TRBD2 (6 bases). CDR1 and CDR2 (germline): LGHDT, YNNKEL (reference sequence). The CDR3 contains 16 residues. The germline V and J ends were trimmed by 1 base and 4 bases, with 15 bases remaining between them.

This clonotype was counted many times. The chain joins TRBV7-2 to TRBJ2-5; 15 positions match TRBD2. The V gene's germline CDR1 is SGHTA and CDR2 FQGNSA. J gave up 5 bases and V 4 bases, and 8 bases lay outside the gene matches. CDR3 size: 17 residues. The CDR3 region is CASSYRTSGRAEETQYF. The CDR3 coding sequence is TGTGCCAGCAGCTATCGGACTAGCGGGAGGGCCGAGGAGACCCAGTACTTC.

Worth noting for this clonotype: Germline is not matched at one junction end, which may reflect a read error. The chain uses TRBV15 and TRBJ2-5; 7 nucleotides line up with TRBD1. Germline CDR1 and CDR2: LNHNV and YYDKDF (reference sequence). CDR3 size: 14 residues. The CDR3 loop is CATSRDPKTGSPDF. As DNA, the CDR3 is TGTGCCACCAGCAGAGATCCGAAGACAGGGTCCCCGGACTTC.

There are many counts of this clonotype. The chain has TRBV5-1 and TRBJ2-7; 10 bases match TRBD1. In germline, CDR1 is SGHRS, CDR2 YFSETQ. The V gene end was trimmed by 4 bases and the J gene end by 3 bases; junction bases not matched to a gene: 10. There are 16 residues in the CDR3. The CDR3 here is CASSSRTGGSGYEQYF. CDR3 DNA: TGCGCCAGCAGCAGCCGGACAGGGGGGAGCGGCTACGAGCAGTACTTC. Drawing the rest from reference TRBV5-1 and TRBJ2-7, the complete variable domain is KAGVTQTPRYLIKTRGQQVTLSCSPISGHRSVSWYQQTPGQGLQFLFEYFSETQRNKGNFPGRFSGRQFSNSRSEMNVSTLELGDSALYLCASSSRTGGSGYEQYFGPGTRLTVT.

This clonotype was counted at least ten times. The chain recombines TRBV6-1 with TRBJ2-7; 9 bases agree with TRBD1. Germline values: CDR1 MNHNS, CDR2 SASEGT. The CDR3 has 14 residues. Trimming took 6 bases from V and 5 from J; bases not matched to a gene: 8. For the CDR3, the DNA is TGTGCCAGCAGGGGGGACAGGGCCTTCAACGAGCAGTACTTC. Translating it yields CASRGDRAFNEQYF.

The J gene is TRBJ2-7, the V gene TRBV2, with 11 bases lining up with TRBD1. V gave up 5 bases and J gave up 2 bases; unmatched junction bases: 11. The germline V gene has CDR1 SNHLY and CDR2 FYNNEI. The CDR3 is 17 amino acids. CDR3 loop: CASSLTGDRGLPYEQYF. The CDR3 nucleotides are TGTGCCAGCAGTTTAACCGGGGACAGGGGGTTGCCCTACGAGCAGTACTTC. Complete variable domain (other parts from reference TRBV2 and TRBJ2-7): EPEVTQTPSHQVTQMGQEVILRCVPISNHLYFYWYRQILGQKVEFLVSFYNNEISEKSEIFDDQFSVERPDGSNFTLKIRSTKLEDSAMYFCASSLTGDRGLPYEQYFGPGTRLTVT.

The chain carries TRBV20-1 and TRBJ1-3, with a tentative D call TRBD1 (6 bases). CDR1 and CDR2 from the germline V gene are DFQATT and SNEGSKA (reference sequence). The V end lost 5 bases, the J end lost 6 bases, and 17 bases lay between the germline ends. This CDR3 has 14 residues. CDR3 sequence: CSASQGRVENTIYF. The CDR3 DNA reads as TGCAGTGCTTCACAGGGCAGAGTGGAAAACACCATATATTTT.

This clonotype was seen repeatedly, ten times or more. The DNA of the CDR3 is TGTGCCAGCCGACCGGGACTAGCGGGGGGCGCTAACAATGAGCAGTTCTTC. Encoded protein: CASRPGLAGGANNEQFF. This chain uses TRBV2 with TRBJ2-1, with TRBD2 matching 15 bases. Germline V gives CDR1 SNHLY, CDR2 FYNNEI. V was clipped by 8 bases and J by 5 bases; unmatched bases: 10. The CDR3 extends over 17 amino acids.

The genes are TRBV19 and TRBJ1-1, with 7 bases aligning to TRBD1. After removal of 7 bases from V and 7 bases from J, the junction contained 12 bases not matched to a gene. This CDR3 contains 14 residues. The germline V gene encodes CDR1 LNHDA and CDR2 SQIVND (reference sequence). In DNA form, the CDR3 reads TGTGCCAGTACCCGATACGAGACAGGGCATGAAGCTTTCTTT. Protein sequence: CASTRYETGHEAFF.

Concerning this clonotype: This sequence may be a read error, since a much larger clone differs from it by one base. The chain employs TRBV12-3 or TRBV12-4 and TRBJ2-1; 11 nucleotides align to TRBD2. CDR3 length: 15 amino acids. CDR3 amino acids: CAGSLGTSGSNEQFF. CDR3 bases: TGTGCCGGCAGTTTAGGGACTAGCGGTAGTAATGAGCAGTTCTTC.

This clonotype occurred many times. J is TRBJ2-7 and V is TRBV6-1; possible D gene TRBD2, 6 bases. V lost 6 bases and J lost 0, with 12 bases in between. There are 14 residues in the CDR3. Per the germline V gene, CDR1 is MNHNS and CDR2 is SASEGT. Here the CDR3 reads CASRPGGASYEQYF. The CDR3 DNA follows: TGTGCCAGCAGGCCGGGCGGGGCCTCCTACGAGCAGTACTTC.

The table lists this clonotype with a few counts. The CDR3 spells CASSQANRAAYEAFF. CDR3 bases: TGTGCCAGCAGCCAAGCCAACAGGGCCGCCTATGAAGCTTTCTTT. The rearrangement links TRBV3-1 to TRBJ1-1, with D perhaps TRBD1 (6 bases). V was trimmed by 1 base and J by 7 bases, leaving 16 bases between them. The length of the CDR3 is 15 residues. The germline gives CDR1 LGHDT, CDR2 YNNKEL (reference sequence).

This chain links TRBV20-1 with TRBJ2-5; 9 positions agree with TRBD2. The germline V gene has CDR1 DFQATT and CDR2 SNEGSKA (reference sequence). The V and J ends lost 5 bases and 1 base, in that order; junction bases with no gene match: 5. The CDR3 consists of 14 residues. CDR3 sequence (DNA): TGCAGTGCTCGGGCGGGGGGGGGCCAAGAGACCCAGTACTTC. Translated, it gives CSARAGGGQETQYF.

CDR3 in DNA: TGTGCCAGCAGCATAACCCCAAAAACCTACGAGCAGTACTTC. It encodes CASSITPKTYEQYF. The genes are TRBV3-1 and TRBJ2-7; D is undetermined. This CDR3 comprises 14 residues. Looked up from germline, CDR1 is LGHDT and CDR2 is YNNKEL (reference sequence). V lost 5 bases, J lost 2 bases, and 13 bases lay in between.